This T cell receptor beta chain derives from a study of T cells in Graves' hyperthyroidism and ophthalmopathy. This clonotype showed up many times. What it recognizes is unknown. Exclusion of patients followed from uncontrolled infection, other autoimmune disease, pregnancy or lactation. PBMCs were derived from roughly 10 ml fresh peripheral blood. Overall study results and limits: With a median lead of 6.5 months before onset, the model predicted ophthalmopathy.

The V gene end was trimmed by 5 bases and the J gene end by 2 bases; junction bases not matched to a gene: 8. The V gene's germline CDR1 is SEHNR and CDR2 FQNEAQ (reference sequence). This CDR3 contains 16 residues. Amplification yielded TCR beta CDR3 regions, with RNA transcripts as the source. Carried out on the TCR CDR3, a first-round RT-PCR used the HTBI primer set. TCRdb fed the multiplex PCR reads into MiXCR, producing one record per CDR3 protein. The sample shows about 300,000 distinct CDR3 sequences, roughly 15% of them seen only once. The source material was blood. J is TRBJ2-3 and V is TRBV7-9; TRBD2 matches 9 bases. The sequence came from a woman in her thirties or forties with Graves' hyperthyroidism. CDR3 protein: CASSPGRGGTTDTQYF. CDR3 bases: TGTGCCAGCAGCCCCGGGCGGGGGGGAACCACAGATACGCAGTATTTT.